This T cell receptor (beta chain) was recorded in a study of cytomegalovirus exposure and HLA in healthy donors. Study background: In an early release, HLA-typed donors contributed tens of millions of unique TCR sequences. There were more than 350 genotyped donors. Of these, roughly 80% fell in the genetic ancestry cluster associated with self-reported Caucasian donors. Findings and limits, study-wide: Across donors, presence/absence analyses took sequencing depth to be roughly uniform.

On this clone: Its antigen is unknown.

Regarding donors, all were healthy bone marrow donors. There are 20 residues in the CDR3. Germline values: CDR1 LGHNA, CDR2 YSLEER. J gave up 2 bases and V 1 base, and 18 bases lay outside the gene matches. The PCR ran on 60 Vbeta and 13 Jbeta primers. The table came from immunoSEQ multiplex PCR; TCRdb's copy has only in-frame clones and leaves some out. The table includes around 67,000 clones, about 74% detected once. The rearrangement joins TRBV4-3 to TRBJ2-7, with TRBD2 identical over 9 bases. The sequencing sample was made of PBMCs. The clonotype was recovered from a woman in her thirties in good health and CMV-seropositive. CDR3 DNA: TGCGCCAGCAGCCAAGTATCAGGGTACTCTGGCGGGAGGGCCCCCTACGAGCAGTACTTC. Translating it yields CASSQVSGYSGGRAPYEQYF.